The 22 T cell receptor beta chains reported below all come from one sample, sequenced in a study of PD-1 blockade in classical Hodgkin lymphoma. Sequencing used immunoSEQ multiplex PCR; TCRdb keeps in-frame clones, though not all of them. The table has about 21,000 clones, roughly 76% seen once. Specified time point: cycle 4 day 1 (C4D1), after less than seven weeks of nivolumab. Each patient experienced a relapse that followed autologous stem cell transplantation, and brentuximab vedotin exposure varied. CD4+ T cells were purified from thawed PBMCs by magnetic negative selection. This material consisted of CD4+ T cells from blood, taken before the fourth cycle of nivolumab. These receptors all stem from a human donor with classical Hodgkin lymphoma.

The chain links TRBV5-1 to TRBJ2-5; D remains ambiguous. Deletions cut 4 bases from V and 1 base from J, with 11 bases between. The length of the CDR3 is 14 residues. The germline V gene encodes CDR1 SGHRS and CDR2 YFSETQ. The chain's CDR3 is CASSPPRPQETQYF. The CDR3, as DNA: TGCGCCAGCAGCCCGCCCAGGCCCCAAGAGACCCAGTACTTC.

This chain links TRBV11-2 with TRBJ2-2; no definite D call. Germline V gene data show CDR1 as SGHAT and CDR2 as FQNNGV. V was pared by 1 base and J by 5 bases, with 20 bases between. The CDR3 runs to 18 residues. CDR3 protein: CASSLGRAVWGTTGELFF. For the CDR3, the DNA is TGTGCCAGCAGCTTAGGACGGGCGGTCTGGGGAACAACCGGGGAGCTGTTTTTT.

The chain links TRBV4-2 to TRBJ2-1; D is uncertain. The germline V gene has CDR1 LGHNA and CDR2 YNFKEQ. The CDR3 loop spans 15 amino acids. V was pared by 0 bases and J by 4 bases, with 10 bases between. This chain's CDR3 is CASSQEARRYNEQFF. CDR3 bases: TGTGCCAGCAGCCAAGAGGCCCGGCGTTACAATGAGCAGTTCTTC.

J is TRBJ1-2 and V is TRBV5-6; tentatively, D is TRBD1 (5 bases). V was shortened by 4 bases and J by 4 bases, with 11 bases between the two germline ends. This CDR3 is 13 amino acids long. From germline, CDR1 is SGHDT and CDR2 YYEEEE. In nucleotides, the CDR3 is TGTGCCAGCAGCCTACCGGGGGGCTATGGCTACACCTTC. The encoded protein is CASSLPGGYGYTF.

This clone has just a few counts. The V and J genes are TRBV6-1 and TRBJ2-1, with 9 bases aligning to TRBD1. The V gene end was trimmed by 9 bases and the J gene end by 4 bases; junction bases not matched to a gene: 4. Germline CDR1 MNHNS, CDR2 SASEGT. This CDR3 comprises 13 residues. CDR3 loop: CASRTGVYNEQFF. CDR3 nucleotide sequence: TGTGCCAGTAGGACAGGGGTTTACAATGAGCAGTTCTTC.

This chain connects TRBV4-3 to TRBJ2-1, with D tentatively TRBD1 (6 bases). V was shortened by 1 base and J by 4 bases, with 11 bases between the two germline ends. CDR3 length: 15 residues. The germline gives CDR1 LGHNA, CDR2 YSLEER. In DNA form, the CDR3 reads TGCGCCAGCAGCCAAGGACAGGCGATTTACAATGAGCAGTTCTTC. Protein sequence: CASSQGQAIYNEQFF.

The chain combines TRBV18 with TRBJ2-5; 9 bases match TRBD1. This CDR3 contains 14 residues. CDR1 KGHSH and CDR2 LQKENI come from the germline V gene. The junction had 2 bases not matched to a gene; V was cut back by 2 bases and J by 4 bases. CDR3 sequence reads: CASSPGTGSETQYF. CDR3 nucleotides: TGTGCCAGCTCACCAGGGACAGGGTCAGAGACCCAGTACTTC.

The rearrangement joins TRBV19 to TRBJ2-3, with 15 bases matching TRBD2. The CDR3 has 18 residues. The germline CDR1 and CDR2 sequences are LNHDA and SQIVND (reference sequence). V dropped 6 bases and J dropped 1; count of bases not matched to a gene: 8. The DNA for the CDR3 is TGTGCCAGTAGATGGGGGACTAGCGGGGGGCCGGGCACAGATACGCAGTATTTT. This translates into CASRWGTSGGPGTDTQYF.

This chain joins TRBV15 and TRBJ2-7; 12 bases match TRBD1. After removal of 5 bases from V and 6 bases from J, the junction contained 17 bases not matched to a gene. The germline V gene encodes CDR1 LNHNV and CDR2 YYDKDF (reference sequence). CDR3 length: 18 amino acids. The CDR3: CATSAGRLSGTGGVEQYF. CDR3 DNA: TGTGCCACCAGCGCTGGTAGGCTGTCCGGGACAGGGGGCGTCGAGCAGTACTTC.

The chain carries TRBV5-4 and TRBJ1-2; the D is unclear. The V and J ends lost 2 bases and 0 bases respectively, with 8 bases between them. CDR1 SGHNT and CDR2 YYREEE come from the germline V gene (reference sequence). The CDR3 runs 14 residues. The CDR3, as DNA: TGTGCCAGCAGCTTTACAGCGACTAACTATGGCTACACCTTC. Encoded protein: CASSFTATNYGYTF.

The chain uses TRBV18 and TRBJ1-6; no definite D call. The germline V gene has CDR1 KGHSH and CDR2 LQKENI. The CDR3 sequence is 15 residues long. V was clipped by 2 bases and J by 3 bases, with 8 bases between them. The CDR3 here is CASSPGLSYNSPLHF. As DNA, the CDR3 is TGTGCCAGCTCACCAGGGTTAAGCTATAATTCACCCCTCCACTTT.

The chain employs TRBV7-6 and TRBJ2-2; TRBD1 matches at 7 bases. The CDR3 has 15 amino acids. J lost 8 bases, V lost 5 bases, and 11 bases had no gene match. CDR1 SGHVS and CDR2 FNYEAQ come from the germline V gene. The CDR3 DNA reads TGTGCCAGCAGCAAACAGGGGCCAGGAGGAGGGGAGCTGTTTTTT. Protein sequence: CASSKQGPGGGELFF.

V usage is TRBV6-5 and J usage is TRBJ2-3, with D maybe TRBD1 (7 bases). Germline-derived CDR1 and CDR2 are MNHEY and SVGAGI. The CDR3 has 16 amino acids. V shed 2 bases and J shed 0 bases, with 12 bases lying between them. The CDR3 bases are TGTGCCAGCAGTTACGCGGGACAGCCTAGCACAGATACGCAGTATTTT. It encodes CASSYAGQPSTDTQYF.

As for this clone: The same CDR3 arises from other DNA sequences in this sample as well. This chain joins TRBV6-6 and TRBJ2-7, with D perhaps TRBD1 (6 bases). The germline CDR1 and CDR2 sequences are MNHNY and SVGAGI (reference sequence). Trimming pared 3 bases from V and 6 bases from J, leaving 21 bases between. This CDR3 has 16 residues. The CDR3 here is CASSYSSQGSTSEQYF. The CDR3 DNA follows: TGTGCCAGCAGTTATTCGAGTCAGGGGAGTACCAGCGAGCAGTACTTC.

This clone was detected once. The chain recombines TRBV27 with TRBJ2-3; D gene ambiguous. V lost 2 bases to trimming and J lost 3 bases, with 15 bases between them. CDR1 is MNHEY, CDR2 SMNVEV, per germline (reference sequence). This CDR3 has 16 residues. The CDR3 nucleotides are TGTGCCAGCAGTTTAATGGCGGCAGGTCTTACAGATACGCAGTATTTT. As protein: CASSLMAAGLTDTQYF.

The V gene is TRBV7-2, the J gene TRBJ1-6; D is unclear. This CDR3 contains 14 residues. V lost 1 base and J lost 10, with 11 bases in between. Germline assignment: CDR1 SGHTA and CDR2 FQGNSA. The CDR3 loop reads CASSLERDGSPLHF. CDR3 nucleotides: TGTGCCAGCAGCTTAGAGAGGGATGGGTCACCCCTCCACTTT.

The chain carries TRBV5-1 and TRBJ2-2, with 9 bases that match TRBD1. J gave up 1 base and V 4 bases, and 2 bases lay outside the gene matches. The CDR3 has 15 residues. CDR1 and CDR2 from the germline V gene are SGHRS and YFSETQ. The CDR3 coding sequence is TGCGCCAGCAGCGTGGGACAGGGGAACACCGGGGAGCTGTTTTTT. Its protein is CASSVGQGNTGELFF. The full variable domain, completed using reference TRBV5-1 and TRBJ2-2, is KAGVTQTPRYLIKTRGQQVTLSCSPISGHRSVSWYQQTPGQGLQFLFEYFSETQRNKGNFPGRFSGRQFSNSRSEMNVSTLELGDSALYLCASSVGQGNTGELFFGEGSRLTVL.

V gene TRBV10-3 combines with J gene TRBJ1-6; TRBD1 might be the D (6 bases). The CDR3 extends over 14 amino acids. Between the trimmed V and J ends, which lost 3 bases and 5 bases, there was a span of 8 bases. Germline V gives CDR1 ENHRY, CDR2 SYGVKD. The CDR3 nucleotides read TGTGCCATCAGTGAAAGGACAGATAATTCACCCCTCCACTTT. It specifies CAISERTDNSPLHF.

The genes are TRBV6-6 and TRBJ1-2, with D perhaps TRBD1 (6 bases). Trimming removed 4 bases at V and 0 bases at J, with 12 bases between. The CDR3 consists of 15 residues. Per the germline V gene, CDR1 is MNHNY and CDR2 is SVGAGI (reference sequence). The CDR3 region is CASSWGGQTNYGYTF. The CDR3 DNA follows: TGTGCCAGCAGTTGGGGGGGGCAAACTAACTATGGCTACACCTTC.

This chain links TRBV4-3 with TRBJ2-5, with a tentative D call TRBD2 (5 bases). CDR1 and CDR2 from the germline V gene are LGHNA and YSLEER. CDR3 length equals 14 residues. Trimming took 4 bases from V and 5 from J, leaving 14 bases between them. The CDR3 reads CASSPSFPGETQYF. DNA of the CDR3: TGCGCCAGCAGCCCTAGTTTTCCGGGGGAGACCCAGTACTTC.

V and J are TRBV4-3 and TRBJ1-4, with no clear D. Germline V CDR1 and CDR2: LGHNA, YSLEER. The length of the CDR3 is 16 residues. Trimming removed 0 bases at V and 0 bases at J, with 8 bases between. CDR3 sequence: CASSQELSATNEKLFF. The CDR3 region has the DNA TGCGCCAGCAGCCAAGAATTGTCAGCAACTAATGAAAAACTGTTTTTT.

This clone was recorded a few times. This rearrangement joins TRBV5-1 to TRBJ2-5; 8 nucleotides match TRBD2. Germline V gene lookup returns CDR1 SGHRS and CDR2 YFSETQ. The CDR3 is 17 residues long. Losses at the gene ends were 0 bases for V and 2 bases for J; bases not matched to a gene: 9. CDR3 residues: CASSLGSGGSYQETQYF. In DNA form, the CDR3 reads TGCGCCAGCAGCTTGGGTTCGGGGGGGTCATATCAAGAGACCCAGTACTTC.